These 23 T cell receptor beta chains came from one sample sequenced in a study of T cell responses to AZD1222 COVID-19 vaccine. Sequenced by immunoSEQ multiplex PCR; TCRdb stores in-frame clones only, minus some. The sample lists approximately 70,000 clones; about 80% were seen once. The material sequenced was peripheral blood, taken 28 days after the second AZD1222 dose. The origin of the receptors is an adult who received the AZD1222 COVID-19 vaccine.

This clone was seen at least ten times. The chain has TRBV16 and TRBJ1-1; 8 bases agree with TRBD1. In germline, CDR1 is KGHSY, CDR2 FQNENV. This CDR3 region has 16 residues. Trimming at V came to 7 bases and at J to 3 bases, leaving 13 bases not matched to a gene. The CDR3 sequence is CASNQGQEAADTEAFF. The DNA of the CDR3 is TGTGCCAGCAATCAGGGACAGGAAGCCGCGGACACTGAAGCTTTCTTT.

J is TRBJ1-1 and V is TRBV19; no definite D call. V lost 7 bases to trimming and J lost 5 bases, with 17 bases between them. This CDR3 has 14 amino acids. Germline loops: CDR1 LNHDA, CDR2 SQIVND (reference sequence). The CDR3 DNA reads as TGTGCCAGTAACCCCGGGAGATTTGGGACTGAAGCTTTCTTT. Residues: CASNPGRFGTEAFF.

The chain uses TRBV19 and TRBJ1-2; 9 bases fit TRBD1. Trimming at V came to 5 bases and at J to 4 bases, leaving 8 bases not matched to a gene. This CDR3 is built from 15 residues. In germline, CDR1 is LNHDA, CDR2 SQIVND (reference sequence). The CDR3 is CASSYGTGQSYGYTF. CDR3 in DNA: TGTGCCAGTAGTTATGGGACAGGGCAATCCTATGGCTACACCTTC.

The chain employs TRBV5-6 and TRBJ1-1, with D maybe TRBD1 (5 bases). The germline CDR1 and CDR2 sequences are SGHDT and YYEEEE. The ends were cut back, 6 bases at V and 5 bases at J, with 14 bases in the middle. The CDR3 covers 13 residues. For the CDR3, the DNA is TGTGCCAGCAACCAGGGTTTACGGACTGAAGCTTTCTTT. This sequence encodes CASNQGLRTEAFF.

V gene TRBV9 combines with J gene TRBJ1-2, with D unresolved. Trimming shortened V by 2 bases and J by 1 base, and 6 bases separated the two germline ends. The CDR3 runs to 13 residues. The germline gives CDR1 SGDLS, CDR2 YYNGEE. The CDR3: CASSVTINYGYTF. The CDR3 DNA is TGTGCCAGCAGCGTTACCATTAACTATGGCTACACCTTC.

The CDR3 DNA reads as TGCGCCAGCAGCAGGTCTTCGGGGGTCGCAGATACGCAGTATTTT. The encoded protein is CASSRSSGVADTQYF. The rearrangement links TRBV5-1 to TRBJ2-3, with a tentative D call TRBD2 (6 bases). The CDR3 runs 15 residues. V lost 4 bases and J 4 bases, leaving 16 bases between the germline ends. From germline, CDR1 is SGHRS and CDR2 YFSETQ.

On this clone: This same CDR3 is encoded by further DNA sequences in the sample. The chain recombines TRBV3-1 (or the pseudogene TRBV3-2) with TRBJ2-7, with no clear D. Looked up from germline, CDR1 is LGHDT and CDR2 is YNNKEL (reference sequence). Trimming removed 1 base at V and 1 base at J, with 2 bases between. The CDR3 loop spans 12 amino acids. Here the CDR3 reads CASSQVSYEQYF. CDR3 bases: TGTGCCAGCAGCCAAGTTTCCTACGAGCAGTACTTC.

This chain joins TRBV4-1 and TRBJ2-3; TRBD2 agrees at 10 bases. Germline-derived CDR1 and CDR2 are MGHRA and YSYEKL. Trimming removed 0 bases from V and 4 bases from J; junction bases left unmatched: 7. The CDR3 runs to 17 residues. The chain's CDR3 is CASSQEGTSVRADTQYF. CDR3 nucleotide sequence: TGCGCCAGCAGCCAAGAGGGGACTAGCGTTCGTGCAGATACGCAGTATTTT.

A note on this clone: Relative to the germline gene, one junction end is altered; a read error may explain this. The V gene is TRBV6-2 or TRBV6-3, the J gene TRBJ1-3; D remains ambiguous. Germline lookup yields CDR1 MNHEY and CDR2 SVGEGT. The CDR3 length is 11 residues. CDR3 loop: CASSYVESWHF. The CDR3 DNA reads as TGTGCCAGCAGTTACGTGGAGTCATGGCATTTT.

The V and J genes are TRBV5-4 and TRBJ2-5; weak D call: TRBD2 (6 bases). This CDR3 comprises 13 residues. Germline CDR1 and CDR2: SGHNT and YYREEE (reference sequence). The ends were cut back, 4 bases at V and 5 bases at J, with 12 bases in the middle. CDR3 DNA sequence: TGTGCCAGCAGCCCGGAGGGGTGGGAGACCCAGTACTTC. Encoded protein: CASSPEGWETQYF.

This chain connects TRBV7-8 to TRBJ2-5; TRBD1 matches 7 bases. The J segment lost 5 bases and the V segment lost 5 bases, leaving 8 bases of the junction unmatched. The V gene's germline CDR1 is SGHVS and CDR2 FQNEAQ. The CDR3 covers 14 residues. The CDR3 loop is CASSTGTVRETQYF. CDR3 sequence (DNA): TGTGCCAGCAGCACCGGGACAGTGAGGGAGACCCAGTACTTC. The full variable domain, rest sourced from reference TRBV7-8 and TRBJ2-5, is GAGVSQSPRYKVAKRGQDVALRCDPISGHVSLFWYQQALGQGPEFLTYFQNEAQLDKSGLPSDRFFAERPEGSVSTLKIQRTQQEDSAVYLCASSTGTVRETQYFGPGTRLLVL.

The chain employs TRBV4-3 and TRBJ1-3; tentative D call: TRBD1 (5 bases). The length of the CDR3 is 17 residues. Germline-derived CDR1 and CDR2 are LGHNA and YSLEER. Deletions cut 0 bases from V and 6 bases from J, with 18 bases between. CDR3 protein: CASSQEGRGYELNTIYF. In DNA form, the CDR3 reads TGCGCCAGCAGCCAAGAAGGTCGGGGCTACGAACTAAACACCATATATTTT.

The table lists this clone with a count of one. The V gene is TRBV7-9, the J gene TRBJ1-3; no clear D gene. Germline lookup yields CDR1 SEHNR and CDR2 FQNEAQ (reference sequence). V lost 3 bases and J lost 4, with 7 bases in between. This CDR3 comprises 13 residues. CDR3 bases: TGTGCCAGCAGCTTTGGCCCGGGAAACACCATATATTTT. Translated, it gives CASSFGPGNTIYF.

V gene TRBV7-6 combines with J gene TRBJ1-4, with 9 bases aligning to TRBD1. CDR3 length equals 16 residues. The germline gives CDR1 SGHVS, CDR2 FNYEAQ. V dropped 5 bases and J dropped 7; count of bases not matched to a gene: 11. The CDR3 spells CASSNGQGIRGEKLFF. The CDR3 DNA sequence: TGTGCCAGCAGCAACGGACAGGGGATAAGGGGTGAAAAACTGTTTTTT. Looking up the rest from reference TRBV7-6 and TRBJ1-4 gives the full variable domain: GAGVSQSPRYKVTKRGQDVALRCDPISGHVSLYWYRQALGQGPEFLTYFNYEAQQDKSGLPNDRFSAERPEGSISTLTIQRTEQRDSAMYRCASSNGQGIRGEKLFFGSGTQLSVL.

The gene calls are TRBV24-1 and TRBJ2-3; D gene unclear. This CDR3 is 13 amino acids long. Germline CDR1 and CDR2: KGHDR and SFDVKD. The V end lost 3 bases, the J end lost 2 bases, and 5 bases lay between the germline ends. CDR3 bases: TGTGCCACCAGTGATCAATACACAGATACGCAGTATTTT. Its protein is CATSDQYTDTQYF.

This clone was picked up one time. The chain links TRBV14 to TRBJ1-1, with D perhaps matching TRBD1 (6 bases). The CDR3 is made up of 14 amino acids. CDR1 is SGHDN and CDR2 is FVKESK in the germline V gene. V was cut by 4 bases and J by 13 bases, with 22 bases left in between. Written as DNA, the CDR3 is TGTGCCAGCAGCCCACAGGGTCTAACACTGAAGCTTTTCTTT. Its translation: CASSPQGLTLKLFF.

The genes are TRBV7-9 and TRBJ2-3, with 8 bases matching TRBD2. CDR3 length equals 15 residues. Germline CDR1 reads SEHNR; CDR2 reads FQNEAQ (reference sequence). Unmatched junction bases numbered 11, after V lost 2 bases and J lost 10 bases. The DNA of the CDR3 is TGTGCCAGCAGCTTATCAAGCGGGGGAACCATAGCGCAGTATTTT. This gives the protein CASSLSSGGTIAQYF.

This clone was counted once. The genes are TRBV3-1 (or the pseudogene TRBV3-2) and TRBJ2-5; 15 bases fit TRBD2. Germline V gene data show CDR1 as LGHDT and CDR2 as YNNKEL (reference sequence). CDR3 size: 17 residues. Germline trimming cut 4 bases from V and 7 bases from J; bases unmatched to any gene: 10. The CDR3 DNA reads TGTGCCAGCAGCCTGAGGGGACTAGCGGGGGGCCCTGGGACCCAGTACTTC. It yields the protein CASSLRGLAGGPGTQYF.

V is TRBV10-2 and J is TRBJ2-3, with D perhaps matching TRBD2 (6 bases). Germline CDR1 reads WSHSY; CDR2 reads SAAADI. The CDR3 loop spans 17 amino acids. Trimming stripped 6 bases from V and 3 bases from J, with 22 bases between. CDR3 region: CASRGVRTGGLTDTQYF. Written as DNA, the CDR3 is TGCGCCAGCAGGGGGGTGAGAACCGGGGGACTTACAGATACGCAGTATTTT.

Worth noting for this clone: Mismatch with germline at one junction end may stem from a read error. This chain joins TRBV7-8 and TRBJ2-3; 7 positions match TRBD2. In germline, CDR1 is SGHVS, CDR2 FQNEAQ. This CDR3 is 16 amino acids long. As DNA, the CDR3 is TGTGTCAGCAGCGTCCGGACTAGGAGAGTCACAGATACGCAGTATTTT. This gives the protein CVSSVRTRRVTDTQYF.

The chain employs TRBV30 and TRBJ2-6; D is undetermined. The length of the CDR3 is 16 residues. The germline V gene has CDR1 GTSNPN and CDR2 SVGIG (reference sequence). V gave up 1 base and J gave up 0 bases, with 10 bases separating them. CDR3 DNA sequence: TGTGCCTGGAGTGCCGGGCTTATCTCTGGGGCCAACGTCCTGACTTTC. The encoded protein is CAWSAGLISGANVLTF.

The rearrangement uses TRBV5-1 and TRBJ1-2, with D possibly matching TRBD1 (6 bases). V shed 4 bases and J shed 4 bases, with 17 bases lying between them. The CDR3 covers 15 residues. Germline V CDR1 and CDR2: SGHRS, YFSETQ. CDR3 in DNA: TGCGCCAGCAGCCCCCATTCCAGGGGCTTCTATGGCTACACCTTC. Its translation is CASSPHSRGFYGYTF.

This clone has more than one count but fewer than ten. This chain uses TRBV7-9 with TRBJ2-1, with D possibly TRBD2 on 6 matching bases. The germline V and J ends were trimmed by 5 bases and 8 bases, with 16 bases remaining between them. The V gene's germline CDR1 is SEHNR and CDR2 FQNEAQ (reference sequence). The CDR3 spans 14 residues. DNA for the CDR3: TGTGCCAGCAGCGTCAATCGGGGAGGCGATGAGCAGTTCTTC. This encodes CASSVNRGGDEQFF.